This T cell receptor (beta chain) was identified during a study of blood T cells in healthy people across ages. Alongside a J-beta primer mix, a sample-barcoded 5' primer served in a second PCR lasting about 7 to 11 cycles. TCRdb processed the 5' RACE reads anew with MiXCR; each CDR3 protein has one entry. Among 580,000 or so distinct CDR3 sequences listed, around half were seen once. The CDR3 has 16 residues. Germline V lookup: CDR1 DFQATT, CDR2 SNEGSKA (reference sequence). The receptor was isolated from a man older than 75 in good health. The sequenced sample consisted of blood. The chain uses TRBV20-1 and TRBJ2-1, with 9 positions matching TRBD2. The J call may not be correct, given that the DNA end is closer to TRBJ2-7. The CDR3 spells CSAEAGLANTYNEQYF. The CDR3 DNA follows: TGCAGTGCTGAGGCCGGACTAGCGAACACCTACAATGAGCAGTACTTC.